Reported below is one TCR beta chain. These data originate in a study of beta chain features in type 1 diabetes. The sequenced template was cDNA made from the entire isolated RNA. The method was immunoSEQ multiplex PCR; TCRdb's version includes in-frame clones alone and lacks a portion of them. This repertoire shows more than 350,000 clones, 9.5% to 12% found once; its top ten account for about 0.045%. V shed 0 bases and J shed 1 base, with 11 bases lying between them. Looked up from germline, CDR1 is LNHNV and CDR2 is YYDKDF (reference sequence). CDR3 size: 16 residues. The sample consisted of naive CD4+ T cells from blood. The source of this sequence is a woman aged 18-29 years in good health. The chain carries TRBV15 and TRBJ2-3; D not certain. The CDR3 region is CATSREVGFGTDTQYF. The CDR3, as DNA: TGTGCCACCAGCAGAGAAGTCGGCTTCGGCACAGATACGCAGTATTTT.